This T cell receptor (beta chain) was found in a study of T-cell reconstitution after alpha-beta-depleted transplantation in children. Germline assignment: CDR1 SEHNR and CDR2 FQNEAQ (reference sequence). V lost 1 base, J lost 8 bases, and 6 bases lay in between. This CDR3 spans 12 amino acids. As it was prepared, the TCRbeta library received unique molecular identifiers. TCRdb re-called the PCR reads through MiXCR, storing one row per CDR3 protein. This repertoire shows approximately 50,000 distinct CDR3 sequences, 40% to 65% found once; its top ten account for more than 30%. General study points: The high TCRbeta diversity at day 60 in some patients came from surviving recipient T cells and thymic progenitors. Newly generated T cells supplied most T-cell counts and diversity one year post-transplant. Several hundred rapidly expanded clones from non-depleted graft cells reportedly supplied alpha-beta T cells about two months post-transplant.

This clonotype is a singleton in its sample. Antigen unknown. The clonotype originates from a boy in the first two years of life with SCID, due to receive a stem cell transplant. This chain connects TRBV7-9 to TRBJ2-1; D remains ambiguous. The sample in question was peripheral blood, obtained before TCRalphabeta/CD19-depleted stem cell transplant. The CDR3 DNA sequence: TGTGCCAGCAGCTTAGTTGGCGATGAGCAGTTCTTC. Its translation is CASSLVGDEQFF.